This TCR beta chain stems from a study of early T cells in non-severe SARS-CoV-2 infection. Study-level background: Investigators sequenced bulk RNA drawn from unsorted whole blood, and chains remained unpaired. Study-wide points: VDJdb matching, biased toward anti-spike CD8 responses, missed private and CD4 specificities.

This CDR3 spans 15 amino acids. The junction had 7 bases not matched to a gene; V was cut back by 3 bases and J by 8 bases. In germline, CDR1 is MNHEY, CDR2 SVGEGT. Separate cDNA molecules each had unique molecular identifiers attached to them. MiXCR, applied by TCRdb to the 5' RACE reads, yields one record per CDR3 protein. The sample holds about 26,000 distinct CDR3 sequences; roughly 5.6% are singletons and the top ten take just under 4.5%. In this sample, this clonotype turned up a few times. What it recognizes is unknown. The chain combines TRBV6-2 or TRBV6-3 with TRBJ2-1, with TRBD2 matching 10 bases. This TCR was recovered from an adult who was a healthcare worker with PCR-confirmed SARS-CoV-2 infection or an uninfected control (not recorded which). Sequencing used whole blood. Here the CDR3 DNA reads TGTGCCAGCAGTTATCTTGGGACTAGCGATCATGAGCAGTTCTTC. Amino acid sequence: CASSYLGTSDHEQFF.